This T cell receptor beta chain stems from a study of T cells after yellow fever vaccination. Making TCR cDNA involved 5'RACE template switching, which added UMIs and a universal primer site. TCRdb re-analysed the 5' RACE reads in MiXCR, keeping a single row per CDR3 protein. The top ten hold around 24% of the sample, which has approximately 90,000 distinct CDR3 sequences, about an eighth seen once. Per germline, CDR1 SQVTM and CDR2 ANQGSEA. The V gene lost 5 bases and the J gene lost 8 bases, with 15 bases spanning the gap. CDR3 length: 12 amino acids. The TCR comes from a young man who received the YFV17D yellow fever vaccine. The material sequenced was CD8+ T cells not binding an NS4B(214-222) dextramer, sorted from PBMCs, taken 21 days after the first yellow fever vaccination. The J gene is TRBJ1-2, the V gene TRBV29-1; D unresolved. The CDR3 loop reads CSVPLSEGGYTF. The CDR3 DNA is TGCAGCGTTCCTCTTTCGGAAGGCGGCTACACCTTC.